The rows below give T cell receptor beta chains drawn from one sample of a study of Ad26.COV2.S vaccination and SARS-CoV-2 variants. The table came from immunoSEQ multiplex PCR; TCRdb's copy has only in-frame clones and leaves some out. The data contain about 350,000 clones, about 89% of them singletons. The sequencing used peripheral blood, collected in a trial of Ad26.COV2.S vaccine versus placebo. The receptors derive from a person between 18 and 60 years old who received the Ad26.COV2.S COVID-19 vaccine or a placebo. Both conserved end residues are part of each CDR3. D genes are given only for firm matches.

j_gene | d_gene | v_gene | CDR3aa
TRBJ2-3 | . | TRBV5-4 | CASSLDRSSTDTQYF
TRBJ1-1 | TRBD1 | TRBV9 | CASSVGIGRTGANTEAFF
TRBJ2-5 | TRBD1 | TRBV6-6 | CASSSWDSQETQYF
TRBJ1-5 | . | TRBV2 | CASSEERMGISPQHF
TRBJ1-5 | . | TRBV12-3/TRBV12-4 | CASRKENQPQHF
TRBJ2-1 | . | TRBV30 | CAWSVRAAQFF
TRBJ1-4 | . | TRBV15 | CATSRDGGPGEKLFF
TRBJ2-2 | . | TRBV12-5 | CASGLSGPVPGTGELFF
TRBJ2-6 | TRBD1 | TRBV7-9 | CASSLDRGLASGANVLTF
TRBJ2-4 | . | TRBV5-4 | CASSFEGGIAKNIQYF
TRBJ2-2 | . | TRBV3-1/TRBV3-2 | CASSQVGIVEGAGELFF
TRBJ1-5 | . | TRBV12-3/TRBV12-4 | CASSWASNQPQHF
TRBJ2-3 | . | TRBV11-2 | CASSLTRPETDTQYF
TRBJ1-5 | . | TRBV21-1 | CASSRHGNQPQHF
TRBJ2-7 | . | TRBV3-1/TRBV3-2 | CASSQGVYEQYF
TRBJ2-2 | . | TRBV7-8 | CASSLARNTGELFF
TRBJ1-1 | . | TRBV6-5 | CASSPGTDEAFF
TRBJ2-7 | . | TRBV5-1 | CASSFTGRTSEDEQYF
TRBJ1-1 | . | TRBV4-3 | CASSQGGRLNTEAFF
TRBJ2-1 | TRBD1 | TRBV10-1 | CASSEGSTGTAIYNEQFF
TRBJ2-3 | . | TRBV7-3 | CASSPYESDTQYF
TRBJ2-1 | TRBD1 | TRBV3-1/TRBV3-2 | CASSQGDRGLYNEQFF
TRBJ2-2 | TRBD1 | TRBV19 | CASSIAQGASTGELFF
TRBJ2-2 | TRBD1 | TRBV11-2 | CASSFQGALGTGELFF
TRBJ2-5 | . | TRBV7-8 | CASSMTRDQETQYF
TRBJ1-6 | . | TRBV11-2 | CASSLLSAPNSPLHF